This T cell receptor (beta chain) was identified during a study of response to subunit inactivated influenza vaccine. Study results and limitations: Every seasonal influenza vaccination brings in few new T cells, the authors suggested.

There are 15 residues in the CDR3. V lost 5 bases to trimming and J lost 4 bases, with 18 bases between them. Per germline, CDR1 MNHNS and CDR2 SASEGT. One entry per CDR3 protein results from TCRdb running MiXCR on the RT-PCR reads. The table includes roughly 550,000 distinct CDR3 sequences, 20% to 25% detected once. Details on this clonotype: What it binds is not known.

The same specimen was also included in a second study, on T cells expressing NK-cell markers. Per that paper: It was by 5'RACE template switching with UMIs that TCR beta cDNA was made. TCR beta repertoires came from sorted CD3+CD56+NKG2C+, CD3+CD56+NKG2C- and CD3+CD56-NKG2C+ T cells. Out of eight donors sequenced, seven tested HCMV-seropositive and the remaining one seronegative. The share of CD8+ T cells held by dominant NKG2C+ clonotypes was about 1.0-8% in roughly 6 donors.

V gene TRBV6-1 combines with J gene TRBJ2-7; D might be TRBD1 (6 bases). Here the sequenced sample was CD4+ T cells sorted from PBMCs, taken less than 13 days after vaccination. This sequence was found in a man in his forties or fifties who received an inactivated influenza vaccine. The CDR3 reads CASSPLYTGYYEQYF. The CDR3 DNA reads TGTGCCAGCAGTCCCCTATACACAGGGTATTACGAGCAGTACTTC.